The entry below describes one T cell receptor (beta chain). Its cognate antigen is unknown. Germline V gene lookup returns CDR1 SGHAT and CDR2 FQNNGV. The length of the CDR3 is 13 residues. Trimming left V 0 bases short and J 11 bases short, with 12 bases between. These data come from a study of neoadjuvant nivolumab and ipilimumab in lung cancer. About the research overall: Nivolumab 3 mg/kg was given days 1, 15 and 29, plus ipilimumab 1 mg/kg day 1 in combination. Study observations and caveats: TCR clonality did not significantly correlate with pathologic tumor regression. From pretherapy to surgery, tumor richness and clonality rose with dual therapy. Compared with tumor-adjacent uninvolved lung, resected tumors showed greater richness and clonality.

Here immunoSEQ multiplex PCR was the method, and the copy in TCRdb shows in-frame clones only, minus some. The table includes 15,000 to 20,000 clones, 70% to 80% detected once. Sequencing was performed on tumor tissue, taken after neoadjuvant nivolumab, alone or with ipilimumab, at or shortly before surgery. The chain employs TRBV11-2 and TRBJ2-3, with D possibly matching TRBD1 (6 bases). The TCR was taken from an adult with non-small cell lung cancer. The CDR3, as DNA: TGTGCCAGCAGCTTAGAGACAGGTATTAGGCAGTATTTT. Protein sequence: CASSLETGIRQYF.